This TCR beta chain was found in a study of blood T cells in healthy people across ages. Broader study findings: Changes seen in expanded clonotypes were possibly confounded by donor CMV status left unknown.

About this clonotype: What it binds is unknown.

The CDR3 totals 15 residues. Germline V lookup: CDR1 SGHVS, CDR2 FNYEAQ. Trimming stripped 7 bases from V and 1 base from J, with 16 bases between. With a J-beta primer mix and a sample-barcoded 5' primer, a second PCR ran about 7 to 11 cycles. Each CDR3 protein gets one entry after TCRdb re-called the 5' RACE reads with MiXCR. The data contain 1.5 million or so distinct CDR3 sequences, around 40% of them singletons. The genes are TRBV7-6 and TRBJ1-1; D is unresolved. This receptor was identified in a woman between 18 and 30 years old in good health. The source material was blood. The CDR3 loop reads CASNPRAGGNTEAFF. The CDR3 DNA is TGTGCCAGCAACCCAAGGGCAGGTGGGAACACTGAAGCTTTCTTT.